This T cell receptor (beta chain) was profiled in a study of T cells in Graves' hyperthyroidism and ophthalmopathy. Study conclusions and caveats: Before onset, by a median of approximately 5.9 months, the model predicted ophthalmopathy. Most clonotypes expanded in the thyroid (above 0.001) were also present in blood.

Patients with ophthalmopathy all had a Clinical Activity Score of at least 3, a NOSPECS grade of at least 4 and duration under 3 months. The authors obtained PBMCs from 7.5 to 10 ml of fresh peripheral blood. The CDR3 extends over 15 amino acids. CDR1 is SGHTS and CDR2 is YDEGEE in the germline V gene. The V segment lost 4 bases and the J segment 4 bases; nucleotides outside the gene matches: 10. As regards this clonotype: Its antigen is as yet unknown.

It was RNA transcripts that yielded the amplified TCR beta CDR3 regions. In the first-round RT-PCR of the TCR CDR3, the HTBI primer set was used. TCRdb passed the multiplex PCR reads through MiXCR, listing each CDR3 protein once. The data contain under 500,000 distinct CDR3 sequences, more than 13% of them seen just once; the ten biggest clones take up under 30%. The genes are TRBV5-8 and TRBJ2-7, with 8 bases matching TRBD2. The sequenced material came from blood. The TCR sequence derives from a man between 45 and 60 years old with Graves' ophthalmopathy. The CDR3 DNA reads TGTGCCAGCAGCCCTGGGGTACTAGCGGAATACGAGCAGTACTTC. Encoded protein: CASSPGVLAEYEQYF.